This T cell receptor (beta chain) stems from a study of control samples from healthy donors and cancer patients. Repertoires were generated with immunoSEQ multiplex PCR, while TCRdb's copy carries only in-frame clones and drops some. The sample records about 30,000 clones, about nine tenths being singletons. Germline-derived CDR1 and CDR2 are LGHDT and YNNKEL (reference sequence). The ends were cut back, 4 bases at V and 7 bases at J, with 16 bases in the middle. The CDR3 runs to 14 residues. Sequencing input: PBMCs. The receptor was derived from a man aged 50 or older with lung cancer. V usage is TRBV3-1 (or the pseudogene TRBV3-2) and J usage is TRBJ1-2; perhaps TRBD1 as D (5 bases). Written as DNA, the CDR3 is TGTGCCAGCAGCCCGAGGGACTCCGGAGGTGGCTACACCTTC. Translated: CASSPRDSGGGYTF.